The 8 T cell receptor beta chains below come from one sample, sequenced in a study of neoadjuvant nivolumab and ipilimumab in lung cancer. Sequencing used immunoSEQ multiplex PCR; TCRdb keeps in-frame clones, though not all of them. The data hold tens of thousands of clones, with 75% to 85% observed a single time. Sequences were derived from tumor tissue, sampled after neoadjuvant nivolumab, alone or with ipilimumab, at or shortly before surgery. The source is an adult with non-small cell lung cancer.

This clone has only a few counts. This chain joins TRBV5-6 and TRBJ1-1; D not resolved. V was pared by 3 bases and J by 0 bases, with 12 bases between. The CDR3 is 15 amino acids. Germline CDR1 reads SGHDT; CDR2 reads YYEEEE. The CDR3 sequence: CASSSLQVMNTEAFF. Written as DNA, the CDR3 is TGTGCCAGCAGCTCACTGCAGGTTATGAACACTGAAGCTTTCTTT. The complete variable domain, with remaining parts taken from reference TRBV5-6 and TRBJ1-1, reads DAGVTQSPTHLIKTRGQQVTLRCSPKSGHDTVSWYQQALGQGPQFIFQYYEEEERQRGNFPDRFSGHQFPNYSSELNVNALLLGDSALYLCASSSLQVMNTEAFFGQGTRLTVV.

This chain links TRBV5-6 with TRBJ1-5; D gene unclear. CDR1 is SGHDT, CDR2 YYEEEE, per germline. This CDR3 has 13 residues. V was cut by 3 bases and J by 8 bases, with 12 bases left in between. CDR3: CASSSGPDKPQHF. In DNA form, the CDR3 reads TGTGCCAGCAGCTCGGGCCCTGACAAGCCCCAGCATTTT.

This chain connects TRBV11-2 to TRBJ2-3; D may be TRBD2 (5 bases). The CDR3 loop spans 16 amino acids. V lost 4 bases to trimming and J lost 0 bases, with 14 bases between them. Looked up from germline, CDR1 is SGHAT and CDR2 is FQNNGV. The CDR3 DNA follows: TGTGCCAGCAGCTCTGGACTGTTCTCTAGCACAGATACGCAGTATTTT. It specifies CASSSGLFSSTDTQYF.

The chain employs TRBV10-3 and TRBJ2-7; D not certain. Germline values: CDR1 ENHRY, CDR2 SYGVKD. Trimming pared 3 bases from V and 6 bases from J, leaving 18 bases between. This CDR3 has 15 residues. In DNA form, the CDR3 reads TGTGCCATCAGTGAAACCGACGCGCCTAATATCGAGCAGTACTTC. Protein: CAISETDAPNIEQYF.

The chain links TRBV5-1 to TRBJ2-7; D may be TRBD1 (6 bases). The CDR3 length is 14 residues. CDR1 is SGHRS and CDR2 is YFSETQ in the germline V gene. V was clipped by 4 bases and J by 4 bases, with 15 bases between them. As DNA, the CDR3 is TGCGCCAGCAGCCCCACCAAAGGGGGATACGAGCAGTACTTC. Encoded protein: CASSPTKGGYEQYF.

The chain combines TRBV5-1 with TRBJ2-1, with 7 bases fitting TRBD2. V shed 4 bases, J shed 9 bases, and the junction held 22 bases outside the gene matches. The CDR3 loop spans 18 amino acids. Germline-derived CDR1 and CDR2 are SGHRS and YFSETQ. The CDR3 bases are TGCGCCAGCAGCAATCACCGGGACTACCCCGGGTGGGGGAGTGAGCAGTTCTTC. Its protein product is CASSNHRDYPGWGSEQFF.

This chain joins TRBV6-4 and TRBJ2-1; D call uncertain. This CDR3 has 16 amino acids. Looked up from germline, CDR1 is MRHNA and CDR2 is SNTAGT. Trimming removed 0 bases at V and 0 bases at J, with 9 bases between. The CDR3 loop reads CASSDSHSSSYNEQFF. CDR3 in DNA: TGTGCCAGCAGTGACTCTCACTCTAGCTCCTACAATGAGCAGTTCTTC.

The CDR3 spells CAWSVKDRVGLGYTF. The DNA of the CDR3 is TGTGCCTGGAGCGTCAAGGACAGGGTAGGACTCGGCTACACCTTC. The chain combines TRBV30 with TRBJ1-2; TRBD1 aligns across 8 bases. After removal of 3 bases from V and 8 bases from J, the junction contained 14 bases not matched to a gene. This CDR3 has 15 residues. Germline V gives CDR1 GTSNPN, CDR2 SVGIG (reference sequence).